Sequencing of this TCR beta chain was carried out in a study of blood T cell repertoires in COVID-19 (dated by TCRdb to the early 2020s). Broadly, across the study: Samples covering the acute and convalescent phases of COVID-19 were provided by collaborators in the United States, Italy and Spain. The prospective study material was composed of cDNA or gDNA derived from T cells, B-cell-depleted T cells, or PBMCs. Subjects who had been exposed to COVID-19, were actively infected with it, or had recovered from it provided the deeply sampled blood TCRbeta repertoires that made up the dataset. The repertoires were made available in a free public database intended to serve as a resource for research on the immune response to SARS-CoV-2. Samples came from the ongoing ImmuneRACE study (first 160 participants) plus 1,254 subjects from 6 global collaborators. Sample metadata almost always included a de-identified subject ID, COVID-19 status, age in years and sex. Where available, HLA class I and class II types were obtained from metadata supplied by the sample provider rather than from assay-based typing.

Germline trimming: 2 bases from V, 8 bases from J; junction bases outside gene matches: 4. From a lookup of the germline V gene, CDR1 and CDR2 are ENHRY and SYGVKD. Reading from cysteine to phenylalanine, the CDR3 counts 15 amino acids. Left in the record is the CDR3 DNA by itself, 45 bases read in frame from the first base. TCRbeta CDR3 regions were amplified from genomic DNA using the immunoSEQ Assay, a bias-controlled multiplex PCR. Regarding the original processing steps: The number of nucleated cells in each sample was estimated from the amplification of reference gene primers within the assay. Sequence reads were collapsed and filtered to measure the absolute abundance of every unique TCRbeta CDR3 rearrangement. For each sample, productive Simpson clonality was calculated by taking the square root of Simpson's diversity index across productive rearrangements. Held by TCRdb, this immuneACCESS table contains in-frame sequences only and omits some clones. Under half of the omission traces to an unresolved V gene where checked; the cause of the rest is unknown. The DNA gave D and trimming, while V, J and clone size come from that table. The sample table contains 100,000 to 150,000 clones; only one count was recorded for 70% to 80% of them. Together, the top ten hold around a third of the sample.

Results the study describes overall, beyond this receptor: The amount of clinical and demographic metadata varied by source and participant and was provided uncurated.

Concerning this clone itself: No antigen is known for it. Within one base of it there is no much larger clone, and no base qualities were kept.

The collaborating institutions used their own protocols to collect whole blood in K2EDTA tubes. For TCRbeta analysis, collaborators shipped samples in one of three forms: frozen whole blood, isolated PBMCs, or DNA extracted from either of those sample types. Material for sequencing was peripheral blood. The chain is made from TRBV10-3 and TRBJ2-1, with 12 bases matching TRBD2. This TCR was recovered from a man aged 40-49 years with active or convalescent COVID-19. The CDR3 amino acid sequence is: CAISETGLAGDEQFF. The nucleotides read TGTGCCATCAGTGAGACGGGACTAGCGGGCGATGAGCAGTTCTTC.